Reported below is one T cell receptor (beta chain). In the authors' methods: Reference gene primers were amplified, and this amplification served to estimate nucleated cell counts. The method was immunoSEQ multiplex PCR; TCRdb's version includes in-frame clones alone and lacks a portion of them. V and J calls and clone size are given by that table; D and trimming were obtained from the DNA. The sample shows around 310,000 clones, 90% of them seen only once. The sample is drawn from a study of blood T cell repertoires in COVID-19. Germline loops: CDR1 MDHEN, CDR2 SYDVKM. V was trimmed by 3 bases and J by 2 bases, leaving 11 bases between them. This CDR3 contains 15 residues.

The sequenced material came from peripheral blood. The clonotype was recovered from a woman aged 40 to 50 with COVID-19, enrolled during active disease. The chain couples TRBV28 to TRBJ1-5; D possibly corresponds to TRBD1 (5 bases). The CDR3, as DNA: TGTGCCAGCAGTTTTCCCGGAGGGGGCAATCAGCCCCAGCATTTT. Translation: CASSFPGGGNQPQHF.